This T cell receptor beta chain came from a study of blood T cell repertoires in COVID-19. Study as a whole: Collection of acute and convalescent COVID-19 samples took place in the United States, Italy and Spain. PBMCs, B-cell-depleted T cells, or T cells were the source of the cDNA or gDNA that made up the material.

Per the original methods: Nucleated cell number was recorded as an estimate derived from reference gene primer amplification. Only in-frame clones appear in the TCRdb table, and some are missing; sequencing was by immunoSEQ multiplex PCR. The V and J calls and the clone size are those of that table, but D and trimming were determined from the DNA. The table includes about 180,000 clones, 82% detected once. V lost 4 bases, J lost 6 bases, and 19 bases lay in between. This CDR3 has 15 residues. The V gene's germline CDR1 is SGDLS and CDR2 YYNGEE. This clone occurred once. J is TRBJ1-2 and V is TRBV9; perhaps TRBD1 as D (6 bases). Sequencing input: peripheral blood. This sequence was found in a woman aged 70-85 years with acute or convalescent COVID-19. CDR3 nucleotides: TGTGCCAGCAGCCAAGACGGGGGGCGGGAGAATGGCTACACCTTC. Translating it yields CASSQDGGRENGYTF.